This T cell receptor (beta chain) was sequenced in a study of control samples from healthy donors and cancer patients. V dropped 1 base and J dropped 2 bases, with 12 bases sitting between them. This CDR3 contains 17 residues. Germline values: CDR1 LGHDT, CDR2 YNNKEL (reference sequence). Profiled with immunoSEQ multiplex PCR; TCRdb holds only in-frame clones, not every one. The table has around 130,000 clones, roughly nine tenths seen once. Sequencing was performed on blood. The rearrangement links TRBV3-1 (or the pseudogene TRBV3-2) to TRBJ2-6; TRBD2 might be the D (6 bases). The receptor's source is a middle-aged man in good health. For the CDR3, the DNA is TGTGCCAGCAGCCAAGGGGGAGGAGGAACTGGGGCCAACGTCCTGACTTTC. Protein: CASSQGGGGTGANVLTF.